This entry concerns a single T cell receptor (beta chain). Germline values: CDR1 MGHRA, CDR2 YSYEKL. Trimming took off 1 base at V and 5 bases at J, with 6 bases between the two ends. The CDR3 is made up of 13 amino acids. This entry comes from a study of blood T cells in healthy people across ages. It was with a sample-barcoded 5' primer and a J-beta primer mix that a second PCR of roughly 7 to 12 cycles was run. TCRdb reanalysed the 5' RACE reads using MiXCR and keeps one entry per CDR3 protein. Of 1,300,000 or so distinct CDR3 sequences in the sample, approximately 59% are singletons; the top ten hold over 6.5%.

The sequence derives from a man younger than 35 in good health. The sequenced material came from blood. The chain combines TRBV4-1 with TRBJ1-5; D is undetermined. Here the CDR3 DNA reads TGCGCCAGCAGCCAAGTCCCGGATCAGCCCCAGCATTTT. The encoded protein is CASSQVPDQPQHF.